This T cell receptor (beta chain) was identified during a study of identical twins. Study outcomes and limitations: The study found excess low generation probability among twin-shared out-of-frame alpha sequences.

The CDR3 extends over 14 amino acids. V was clipped by 5 bases and J by 2 bases; unmatched bases: 6. Germline-derived CDR1 and CDR2 are DFQATT and SNEGSKA (reference sequence). This clonotype was observed many times. Its antigen is still unknown. Via MiXCR, TCRdb re-called the 5' RACE reads, giving one row per CDR3 protein. The table records around 100,000 distinct CDR3 sequences, under 6.5% of them present only once. The sample comprised memory T cells sorted from blood. The gene calls are TRBV20-1 and TRBJ2-5; TRBD2 matches at 9 bases. The TCR was taken from a woman in her forties or fifties in good health. DNA of the CDR3: TGCAGTGCTCGTCCGGGACTAGCTCAAGAGACCCAGTACTTC. It specifies CSARPGLAQETQYF.